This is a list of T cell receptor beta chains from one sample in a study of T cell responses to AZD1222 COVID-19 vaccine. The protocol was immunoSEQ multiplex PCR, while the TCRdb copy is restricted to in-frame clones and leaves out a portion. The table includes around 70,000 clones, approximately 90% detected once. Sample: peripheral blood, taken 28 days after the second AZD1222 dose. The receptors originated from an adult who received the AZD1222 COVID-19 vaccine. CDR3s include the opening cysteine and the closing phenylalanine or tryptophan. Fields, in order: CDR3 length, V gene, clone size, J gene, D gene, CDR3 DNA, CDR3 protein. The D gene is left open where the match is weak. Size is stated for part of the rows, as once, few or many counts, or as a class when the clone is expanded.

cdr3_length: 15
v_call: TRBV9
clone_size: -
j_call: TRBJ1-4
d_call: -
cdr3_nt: TGTGCCAGCAGCGCCCCTCAGCGGGGTGAGGAAAAACTGTTTTTT
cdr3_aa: CASSAPQRGEEKLFF

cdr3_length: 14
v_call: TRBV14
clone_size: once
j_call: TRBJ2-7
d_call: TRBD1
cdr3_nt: TGTGCCAGCAGCCAAGGACAGGGCCTCTACGAGCAGTACTTC
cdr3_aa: CASSQGQGLYEQYF

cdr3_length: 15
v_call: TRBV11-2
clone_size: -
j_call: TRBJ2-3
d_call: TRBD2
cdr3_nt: TGTGCCAGCAGCCTAACTAGCGGTAGCACAGATACGCAGTATTTT
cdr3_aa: CASSLTSGSTDTQYF

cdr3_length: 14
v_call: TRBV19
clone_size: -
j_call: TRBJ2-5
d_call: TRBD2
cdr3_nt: TGTGCCAGTAGTATGCAGCGGGAGGCAGAGACCCAGTACTTC
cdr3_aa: CASSMQREAETQYF

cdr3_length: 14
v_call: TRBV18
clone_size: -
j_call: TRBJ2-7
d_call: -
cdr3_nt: TGTGCCAGCTCACCACCAGCGGACGCCTACGAGCAGTACTTC
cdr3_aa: CASSPPADAYEQYF

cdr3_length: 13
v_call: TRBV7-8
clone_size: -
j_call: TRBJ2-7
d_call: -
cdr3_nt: TGTGCCAGCAGCTTACGACAGAGCTACGAGCAGTACTTC
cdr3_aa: CASSLRQSYEQYF

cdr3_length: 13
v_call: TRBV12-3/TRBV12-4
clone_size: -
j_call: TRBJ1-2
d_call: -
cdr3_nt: TGTGCCAGCAGTTTGGGGTTAACTAATGGCTACACCTTC
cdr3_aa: CASSLGLTNGYTF

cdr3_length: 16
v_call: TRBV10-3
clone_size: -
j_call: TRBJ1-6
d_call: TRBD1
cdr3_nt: TGTGCCATCAGTGGGACAGGATCTATATATAATTCACCCCTCCACTTT
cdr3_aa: CAISGTGSIYNSPLHF

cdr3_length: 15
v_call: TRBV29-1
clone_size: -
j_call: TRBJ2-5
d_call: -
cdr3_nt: TGCAGCGTTGAAGACCCCGAGACTTTCCAAGAGACCCAGTACTTC
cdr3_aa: CSVEDPETFQETQYF

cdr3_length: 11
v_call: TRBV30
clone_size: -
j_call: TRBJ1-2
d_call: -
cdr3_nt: TGTGCCTGGAGTGTAAACTATGGCTACACCTTC
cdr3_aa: CAWSVNYGYTF

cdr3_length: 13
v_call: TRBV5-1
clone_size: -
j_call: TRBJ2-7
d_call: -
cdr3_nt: TGCGCCAGCAGCGGAAACCAAGTCTACGAGCAGTACTTC
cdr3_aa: CASSGNQVYEQYF

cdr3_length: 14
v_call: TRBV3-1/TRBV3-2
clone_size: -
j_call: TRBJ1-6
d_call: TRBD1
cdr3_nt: TGTGCCAGCAGCCTAGGACAGGGTAATTCACCCCTCCACTTT
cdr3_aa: CASSLGQGNSPLHF

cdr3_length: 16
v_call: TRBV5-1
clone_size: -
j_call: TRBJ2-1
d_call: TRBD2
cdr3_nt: TGCGCCAGCAGCTTGGTGGCTAGCGGGGACTACAATGAGCAGTTCTTC
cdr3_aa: CASSLVASGDYNEQFF

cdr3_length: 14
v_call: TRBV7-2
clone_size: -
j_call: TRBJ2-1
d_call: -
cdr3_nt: TGTGCCAGCAGCTTAGAAAATGGATACAATGAGCAGTTCTTC
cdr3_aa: CASSLENGYNEQFF

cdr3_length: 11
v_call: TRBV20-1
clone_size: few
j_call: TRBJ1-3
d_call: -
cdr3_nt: TGCAGTGCTAGGAGCGCCGACACCATATATTTT
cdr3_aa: CSARSADTIYF

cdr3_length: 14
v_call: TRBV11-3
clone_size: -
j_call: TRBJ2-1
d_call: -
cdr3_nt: TGTGCCAGCAGCACCACCGGGGCTTGGAGTGAGCAGTTCTTC
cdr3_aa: CASSTTGAWSEQFF

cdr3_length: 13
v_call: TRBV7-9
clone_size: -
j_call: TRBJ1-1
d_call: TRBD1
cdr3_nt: TGTGCCAGCAGCCACGGACAGGGGGCGCGGGCTTTCTTT
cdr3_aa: CASSHGQGARAFF

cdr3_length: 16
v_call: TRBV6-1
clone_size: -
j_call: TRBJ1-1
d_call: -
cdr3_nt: TGTGCCAGCAGTGCTAGGGTGACGGAAATGAACACTGAAGCTTTCTTT
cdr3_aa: CASSARVTEMNTEAFF

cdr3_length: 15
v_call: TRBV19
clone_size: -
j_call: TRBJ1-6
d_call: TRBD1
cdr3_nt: TGTGCCAGTAGTAGGACGACAGGGCCAAATTCACCCCTCCACTTT
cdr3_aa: CASSRTTGPNSPLHF

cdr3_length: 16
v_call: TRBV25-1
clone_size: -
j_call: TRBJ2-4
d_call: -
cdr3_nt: TGTGCCAGCAGTGAATTAGGGGGAGGGAATAAAAACATTCAGTACTTC
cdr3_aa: CASSELGGGNKNIQYF

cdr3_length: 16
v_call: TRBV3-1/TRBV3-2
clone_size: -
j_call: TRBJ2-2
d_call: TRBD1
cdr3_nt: TGTGCCAGCAGCCAACGACAGGGGGCCCTCGTCGGGGAGCTGTTTTTT
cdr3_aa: CASSQRQGALVGELFF

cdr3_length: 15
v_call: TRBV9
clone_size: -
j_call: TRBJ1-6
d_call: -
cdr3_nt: TGTGCCAGCAGCGTAGCCACCTCCCGAAATTCACCCCTCCACTTT
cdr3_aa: CASSVATSRNSPLHF

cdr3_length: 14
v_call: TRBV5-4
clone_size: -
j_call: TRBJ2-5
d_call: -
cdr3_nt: TGTGCCAGCAGCTCCCGGGACGGACAAGAGACCCAGTACTTC
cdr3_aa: CASSSRDGQETQYF

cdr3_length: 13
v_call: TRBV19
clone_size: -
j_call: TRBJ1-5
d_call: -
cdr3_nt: TGTGCCAGTAGTAGACAAGAAGATCAGCCCCAGCATTTT
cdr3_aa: CASSRQEDQPQHF

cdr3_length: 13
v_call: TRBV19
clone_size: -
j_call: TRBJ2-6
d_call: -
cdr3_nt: TGTGCCAGCCTTAGCTCTGGGGCCAACGTCCTGACTTTC
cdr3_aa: CASLSSGANVLTF

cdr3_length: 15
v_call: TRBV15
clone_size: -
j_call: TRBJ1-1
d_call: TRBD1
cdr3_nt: TGTGCCACCAGCAGAGCCGGCAGGGGGGGCACTGAAGCTTTCTTT
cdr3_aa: CATSRAGRGGTEAFF

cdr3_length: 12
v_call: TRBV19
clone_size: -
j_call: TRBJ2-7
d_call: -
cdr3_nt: TGTGCCAGTAGTATAGTGGGTGGCGAGCAGTACTTC
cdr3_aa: CASSIVGGEQYF

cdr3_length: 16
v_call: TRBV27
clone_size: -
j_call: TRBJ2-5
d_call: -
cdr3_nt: TGTGCCAGCAGTTTATCGCTCCGGGGGGCGGAAGAGACCCAGTACTTC
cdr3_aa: CASSLSLRGAEETQYF

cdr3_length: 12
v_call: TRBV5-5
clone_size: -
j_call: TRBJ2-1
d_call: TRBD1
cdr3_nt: TGTGCCAGCAGCCCGGACAGGGATGAGCAGTTCTTC
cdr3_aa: CASSPDRDEQFF

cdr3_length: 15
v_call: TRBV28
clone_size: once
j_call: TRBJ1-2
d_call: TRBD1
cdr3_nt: TGTGCCAGCAGTCCCCCCCGCCAAGACAGGGACGGCTACACCTTC
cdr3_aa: CASSPPRQDRDGYTF

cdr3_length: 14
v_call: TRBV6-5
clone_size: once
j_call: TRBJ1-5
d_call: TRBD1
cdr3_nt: TGTGCCAGCAGCCTGGGACAGAGCAATCAGCCCCAGCATTTT
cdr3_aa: CASSLGQSNQPQHF

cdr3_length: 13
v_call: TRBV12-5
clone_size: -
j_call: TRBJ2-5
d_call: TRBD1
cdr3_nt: TGTGCTAGTGGACTCGGGACAGGGTTGACCCAGTACTTC
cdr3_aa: CASGLGTGLTQYF

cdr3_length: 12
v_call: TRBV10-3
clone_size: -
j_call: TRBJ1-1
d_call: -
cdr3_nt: TGTGCCATCAGTCGGACCGGGACACAGGCTTTCTTT
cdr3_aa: CAISRTGTQAFF

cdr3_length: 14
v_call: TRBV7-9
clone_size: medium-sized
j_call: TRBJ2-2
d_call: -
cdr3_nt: TGTGCCAGCAGCACGGACACAGCCCCCGCGGAGCTGTTTTTT
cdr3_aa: CASSTDTAPAELFF

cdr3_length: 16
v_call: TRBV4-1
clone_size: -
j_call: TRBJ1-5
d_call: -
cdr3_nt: TGCGCCAGCAGCCAACAATTCCGGGGCCTCAATCAGCCCCAGCATTTT
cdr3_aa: CASSQQFRGLNQPQHF

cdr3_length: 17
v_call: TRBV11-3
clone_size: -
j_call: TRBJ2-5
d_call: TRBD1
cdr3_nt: TGTGCCAGCAGCACTGGGTTGACAGGGGGCTTTTTAGAGACCCAGTACTTC
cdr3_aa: CASSTGLTGGFLETQYF

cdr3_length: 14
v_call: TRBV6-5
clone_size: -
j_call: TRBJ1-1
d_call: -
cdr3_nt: TGTGCCAGCAGTTTTGGAGGGACGAACACTGAAGCTTTCTTT
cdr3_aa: CASSFGGTNTEAFF

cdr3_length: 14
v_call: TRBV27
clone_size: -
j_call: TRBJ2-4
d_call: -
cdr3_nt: TGTGCCAGCAGTTTCACAGCCGGGGCAGACATTCAGTACTTC
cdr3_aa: CASSFTAGADIQYF

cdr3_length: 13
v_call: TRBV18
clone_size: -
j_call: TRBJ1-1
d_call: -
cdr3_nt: TGTGCCAGCTCACTAACAGGGTATGCTGAAGCTTTCTTT
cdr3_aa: CASSLTGYAEAFF

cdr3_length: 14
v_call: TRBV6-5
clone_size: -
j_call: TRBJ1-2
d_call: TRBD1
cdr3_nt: TGTGCCAGCAGTTACTCGGGACAGTTCTATGGCTACACCTTC
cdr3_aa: CASSYSGQFYGYTF

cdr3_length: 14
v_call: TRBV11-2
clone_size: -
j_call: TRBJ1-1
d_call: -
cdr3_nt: TGTGCCAGCAGCTTAGATAGGGGGGCCACTGAAGCTTTCTTT
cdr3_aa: CASSLDRGATEAFF

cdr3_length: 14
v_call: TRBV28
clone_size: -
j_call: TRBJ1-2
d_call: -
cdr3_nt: TGTGCCACCGAGTCAGAGGGCAGGGGCTATGGCTACACCTTC
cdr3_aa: CATESEGRGYGYTF

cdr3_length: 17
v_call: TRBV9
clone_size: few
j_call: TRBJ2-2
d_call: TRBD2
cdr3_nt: TGTGCCAGCAGCTTCTTGGGACTAGCGCCCTTCGGCGGGGAGCTGTTTTTT
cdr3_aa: CASSFLGLAPFGGELFF

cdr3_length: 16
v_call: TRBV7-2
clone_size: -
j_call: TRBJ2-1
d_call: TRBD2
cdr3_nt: TGTGCCAGCAGCTTGTCCGGACTAGCGGGAGCCGGTGAGCAGTTCTTC
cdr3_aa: CASSLSGLAGAGEQFF

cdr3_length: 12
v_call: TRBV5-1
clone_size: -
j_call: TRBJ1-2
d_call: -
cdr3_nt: TGCGCCAGCAGCTCGGACGACTATGGCTACACCTTC
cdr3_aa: CASSSDDYGYTF

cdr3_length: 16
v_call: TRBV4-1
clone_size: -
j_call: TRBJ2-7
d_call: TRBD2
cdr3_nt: TGCGCCAGCAGCCAGGCAACTAGCGGGAGGGTGTACGAGCAGTACTTC
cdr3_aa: CASSQATSGRVYEQYF

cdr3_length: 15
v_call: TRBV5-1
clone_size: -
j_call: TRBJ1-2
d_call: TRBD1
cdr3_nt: TGCGCCAGCAGCTTGGCCCAGGGGGCGGGATATGGCTACACCTTC
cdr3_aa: CASSLAQGAGYGYTF

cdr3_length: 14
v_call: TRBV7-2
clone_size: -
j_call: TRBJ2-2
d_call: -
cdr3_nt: TGTGCCAGCCGCCGTACGGCGATTACCGGGGAGCTGTTTTTT
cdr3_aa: CASRRTAITGELFF

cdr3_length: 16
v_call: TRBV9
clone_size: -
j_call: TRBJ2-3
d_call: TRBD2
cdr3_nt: TGTGCCAGCAGCGTGAAACTAGCGGGAATAACGGATACGCAGTATTTT
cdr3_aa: CASSVKLAGITDTQYF

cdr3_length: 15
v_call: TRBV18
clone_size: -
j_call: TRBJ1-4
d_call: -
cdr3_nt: TGTGCCAGCTCACCACGGGGGGCGCATCAAGAAAAACTGTTTTTT
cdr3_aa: CASSPRGAHQEKLFF

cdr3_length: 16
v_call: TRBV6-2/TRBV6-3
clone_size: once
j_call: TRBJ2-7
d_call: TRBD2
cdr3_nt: TGTGCCAGCAGTAACTCACTAGCGGTGAGCTCCTACGAGCAGTACTTC
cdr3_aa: CASSNSLAVSSYEQYF

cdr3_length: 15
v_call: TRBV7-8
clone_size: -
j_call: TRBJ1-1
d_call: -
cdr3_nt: TGTGCCAGCAGCTTAGGGGGGGCAGGGTGGACTGAAGCTTTCTTT
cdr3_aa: CASSLGGAGWTEAFF

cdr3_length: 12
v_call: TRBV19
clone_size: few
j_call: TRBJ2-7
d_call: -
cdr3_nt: TGTGCCAGTAGTATGGGGCCATGGGAGCAGTACTTC
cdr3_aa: CASSMGPWEQYF

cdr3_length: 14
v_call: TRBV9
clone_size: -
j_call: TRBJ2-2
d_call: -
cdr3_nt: TGTGCCAGCAGGAGAGACGGGTCCACCGGGGAGCTGTTTTTT
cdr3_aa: CASRRDGSTGELFF

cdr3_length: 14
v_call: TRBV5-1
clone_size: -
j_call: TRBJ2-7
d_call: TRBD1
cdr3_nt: TGCGCCAGCAGCTCCGGGACAGCAGCCTACGAGCAGTACTTC
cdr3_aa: CASSSGTAAYEQYF

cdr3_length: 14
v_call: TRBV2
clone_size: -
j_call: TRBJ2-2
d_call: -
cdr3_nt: TGTGCCAGCACGGTCAGGGGAAACACCGGGGAGCTGTTTTTT
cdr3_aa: CASTVRGNTGELFF

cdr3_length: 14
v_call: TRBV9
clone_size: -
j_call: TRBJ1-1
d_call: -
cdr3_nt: TGTGCCAGCAGCTTGGACACACTGAACACTGAAGCTTTCTTT
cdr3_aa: CASSLDTLNTEAFF